This T cell receptor beta chain comes out of a study of human T cells and chemical hapten exposure (dated by TCRdb to the early 2020s). Background on the whole study: For sensitization, 2% DPC in acetone was applied to a roughly 2 cm by roughly 2 cm area of upper inner arm skin. Throughout the study period of approximately 23 weeks, patients also received therapeutic DPC doses to the scalp every week. Patch testing on the upper back used Finn chambers containing 0.01% DPC, with scoring done after 6 days according to International Contact Dermatitis Research Group standards. Alopecia areata with under or over 50% scalp involvement, alopecia totalis and alopecia universalis were represented in the patient cohort, which was mostly female. The libraries were sequenced as a pool, and the TCR yield per sample differed mostly because of small variations in library volumes within the pool. The study tracked peripheral blood TCR repertoire changes in vivo during primary and secondary sensitization to the hapten diphenylcyclopropenone (DPC) in alopecia patients. Blood samples were taken from patients before sensitization (week 0) and then at 2, 6 and about 24 weeks after DPC sensitization. For TCR sequencing, blood came from approximately 29 alopecia patients at anywhere from one to four time points (pre-sensitization, 2, 6 and 24 weeks). Results the study describes overall, beyond this receptor: Patch test score was positively correlated with the number of PT1 expanded TCRs, with significance at thresholds 8, 16 and 32 but not at 4. After repeated subsampling, the strength of the expansion versus patch-test correlation and the threshold at which it became significant changed. All patients had alopecia, a presumed autoimmune disease, so their immune response might differ from that of healthy individuals. DPC sensitization did not change the number of TCRs with a frequency above 1 in 1000, and there was no evidence of changes in global repertoire structure. Compared with pre-sensitization or healthy control sets, expanded TCRs formed significantly more large CDR3 similarity clusters, which is consistent with antigen-driven responses.

The time point label of this sample denotes: patch test 1, 2 weeks after DPC sensitization. The treatment or condition label, read with the paper, signifies: therapeutic diphenylcyclopropenone sensitization with weekly scalp DPC. Blood at each patch-test visit was drawn before the patch test was applied. Eligible patients were aged 18 to 70, diagnosed with alopecia, deemed suitable for DPC therapy, and excluded if pregnant. Unfractionated whole blood was collected in Tempus Blood RNA tubes, and total RNA was extracted from that blood. The library was produced with RACE. These reads were obtained on a NextSeq 500. During library preparation, unique molecular identifiers were attached to individual cDNA molecules so that TCRs could be counted quantitatively and reproducibly. Each blood RNA sample was used to sequence both TCR alpha and TCR beta chains. In the source study's methods: Samples had a median of 95,638 TCRs, with a range from roughly 23,224 to 750,000. The Decombinator software suite was used to annotate V, J and CDR3 in the TCR reads. For PS versus PT1 abundance plots, all samples were subsampled to the same number of TCRs (28,000). Expanded TCRs were defined as absent before sensitization and observed at least eight times at the 2-week time point. The public reads were reprocessed in TCRdb via fastp at Q25 and MiXCR, keeping in-frame beta chains. CDR3 protein sequences are deduplicated, and each keeps its most common genes and DNA. The V and J calls here are based on TCRdb, not the publication. Present in this sample are tens of thousands of distinct CDR3 sequences, roughly 10% of which were seen just once. About 2% of the sample rests with the top ten.

As regards this clonotype: Its antigen remains undetermined. No quality values exist for individual bases; no much larger clone is one base distant.

A distance of 11 bases separates the germline ends of V and J, which lose 3 bases and 3 bases respectively. Spanning cysteine to phenylalanine, the CDR3 consists of 15 amino acids. Only the CDR3 DNA stays, 45 bases, in frame from base 1. The receptor was isolated from a man in his forties with alopecia areata. Some clones in this sample may be carry-over from other donors' samples. The V gene is TRBV12-3 or TRBV12-4 and the J gene is TRBJ2-2, with the identity of the D gene unclear. This specimen was whole blood, taken in connection with sensitization to the hapten diphenylcyclopropenone (DPC). The sequenced DNA: TGTGCCAGCAGTTTTTCAGCCCGAGACACCGGGGAGCTGTTTTTT. Translated, this is CASSFSARDTGELFF.